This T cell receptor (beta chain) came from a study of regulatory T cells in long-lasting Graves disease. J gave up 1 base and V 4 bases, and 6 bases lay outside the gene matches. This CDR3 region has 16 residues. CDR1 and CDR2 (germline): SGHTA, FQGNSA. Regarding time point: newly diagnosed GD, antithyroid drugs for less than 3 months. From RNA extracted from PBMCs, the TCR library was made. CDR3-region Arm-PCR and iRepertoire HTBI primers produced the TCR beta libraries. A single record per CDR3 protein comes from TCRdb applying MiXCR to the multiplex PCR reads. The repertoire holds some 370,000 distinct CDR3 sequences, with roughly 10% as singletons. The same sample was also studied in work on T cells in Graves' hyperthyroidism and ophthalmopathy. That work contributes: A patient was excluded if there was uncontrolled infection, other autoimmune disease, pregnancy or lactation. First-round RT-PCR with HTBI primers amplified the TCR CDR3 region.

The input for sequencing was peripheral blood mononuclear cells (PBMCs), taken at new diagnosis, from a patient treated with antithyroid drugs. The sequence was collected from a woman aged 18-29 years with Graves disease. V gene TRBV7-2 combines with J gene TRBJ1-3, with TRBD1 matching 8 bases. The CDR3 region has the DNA TGTGCCAGCAGCTCCAGGCAGGGGGCTTCTGGAAACACCATATATTTT. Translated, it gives CASSSRQGASGNTIYF.